A selection of T cell receptor beta chains follows, all from one sample in a study of blood T cell repertoires in COVID-19. Measured with immunoSEQ multiplex PCR; TCRdb has only the in-frame clones, and not every one. The data contain approximately 490,000 clones, around nine tenths of them singletons. What was sequenced was PBMCs or T cells enriched from blood (not recorded which). These receptors all stem from a woman in her sixties who had recovered from COVID-19. CDR3s include the opening cysteine and the closing phenylalanine or tryptophan. The D gene is left open where the match is weak.

>TRBV5-6|TRBJ1-2|TRBD1
CASSLEGTGDLVDGYTF
TGTGCCAGCAGCTTGGAAGGGACAGGGGATTTGGTTGATGGCTACACCTTC
>TRBV6-5|TRBJ2-7|NA
CASSYRVTGAYEQYF
TGTGCCAGCAGTTACCGGGTGACAGGTGCCTACGAGCAGTACTTC
>TRBV27|TRBJ2-7|TRBD2
CARPACGGEVEQYF
TGTGCCAGACCCGCGTGCGGGGGGGAAGTCGAGCAGTACTTC
>TRBV5-1|TRBJ1-2|NA
CASSLAGSDGYTF
TGCGCCAGCAGCTTGGCGGGGTCAGATGGCTACACCTTC
>TRBV14|TRBJ2-3|TRBD2
CASSQTIGTSGITLTDTQYF
TGTGCCAGCAGCCAAACGATCGGGACTAGCGGGATTACCCTCACAGATACGCAGTATTTT
>TRBV2|TRBJ2-1|TRBD2
CASSSGTSGDWHEQFF
TGTGCCAGCAGTTCCGGGACTAGCGGGGATTGGCATGAGCAGTTCTTC
>TRBV5-1|TRBJ2-3|TRBD2
CASSLSGWITDTQYF
TGCGCCAGCAGCCTTAGCGGGTGGATCACAGATACGCAGTATTTT
>TRBV3-1/TRBV3-2|TRBJ1-6|TRBD1
CASSRTGESSPLHF
TGTGCCAGCAGCAGGACAGGGGAGAGTTCACCCCTCCACTTT
>TRBV5-4|TRBJ2-7|TRBD2
CASSPERTTGLGGFEQYF
TGTGCCAGCAGCCCGGAGAGAACTACAGGCCTCGGGGGGTTCGAGCAGTACTTC
>TRBV19|TRBJ2-4|TRBD2
CASSISGTTRNIQYF
TGTGCCAGTAGTATATCCGGGACTACAAGAAACATTCAGTACTTC
>TRBV9|TRBJ1-2|NA
CASSVEGGHYGYTF
TGTGCCAGCAGCGTAGAAGGGGGACACTATGGCTACACCTTC